This T cell receptor (beta chain) was obtained from a study of shared clonotypes between healthy human individuals. Whole-study results and caveats: Memory subsets generally showed smaller estimated richness than naive subsets did.

The CDR3 runs to 16 residues. V trimming: 0 bases; J trimming: 8 bases; junction bases outside the gene matches: 12. Germline V gene data show CDR1 as SGHVS and CDR2 as FQNEAQ. Original analysis: ImmunoSEQ sequences covered only the junction and lacked quality scores; filtering therefore differed. Some clones are missing from TCRdb's copy, which holds only in-frame ones; the method was immunoSEQ multiplex PCR. V and J calls and clone size are copied from that table; D and trimming were computed from the DNA. The sample has roughly 2 million clones, 90% to 96% seen once. A remark on this clone: What it binds is not known.

The rearrangement links TRBV7-8 to TRBJ1-2; TRBD1 matches at 7 bases. The sequence was obtained from a man younger than 35 in good health. The sequenced material came from naive CD4+ T cells sorted from blood. Subset reported: CD45RA+ positively selected. The CDR3 spells CASSLAAGGALCGYTF. DNA for the CDR3: TGTGCCAGCAGCTTAGCGGCAGGGGGAGCCCTCTGCGGCTACACCTTC.